This is a list of T cell receptor beta chains from one sample in a study of blood T cell repertoires in COVID-19. Generated by immunoSEQ multiplex PCR, the TCRdb table keeps only in-frame clones and is missing some. The sample lists more than 200,000 clones, just over 85% occurring once. Sequencing was performed on peripheral blood. The source of these receptors is a man of 80 years or more with acute or convalescent COVID-19. The CDR3 runs from the conserved cysteine through the conserved F or W. The D gene is left open where the match is weak. The size field is filled for only some rows; it gives once, few, many or a size class.

>NA|TRBV5-5|TRBJ1-4|TRBD1
CASSSRDSTNEKLFF
TGTGCCAGCAGCTCAAGGGACAGTACGAATGAAAAACTGTTTTTT
>NA|TRBV27|TRBJ2-7|TRBD2
CASSYGAGGPGQYF
TGTGCCAGCAGTTACGGCGCGGGAGGGCCGGGGCAGTACTTC
>NA|TRBV3-1/TRBV3-2|TRBJ2-6|TRBD1
CASSLGTGGSGANVLTF
TGTGCCAGCAGCCTCGGGACAGGGGGCTCTGGGGCCAACGTCCTGACTTTC
>NA|TRBV7-2|TRBJ2-7|TRBD2
CASSFSLAGGTYEQYF
TGTGCCAGCAGCTTCTCACTAGCGGGGGGAACCTACGAGCAGTACTTC
>NA|TRBV6-5|TRBJ1-2|NA
CASSYSGGANYGYTF
TGTGCCAGCAGTTACTCAGGGGGAGCTAACTATGGCTACACCTTC
>NA|TRBV7-2|TRBJ2-7|TRBD2
CASSLTSGSSYEQYF
TGTGCCAGCAGCTTGACTAGCGGGAGTTCCTACGAGCAGTACTTC
>NA|TRBV4-2|TRBJ2-2|TRBD2
CASSQGRLAVTGELFF
TGTGCCAGCAGCCAAGGAAGACTAGCGGTTACCGGGGAGCTGTTTTTT
>NA|TRBV5-1|TRBJ1-6|NA
CASSPSGDNSPLHF
TGCGCCAGCAGCCCTTCCGGGGATAATTCACCCCTCCACTTT
>NA|TRBV7-2|TRBJ1-5|NA
CASSLMEVNNQPQHF
TGTGCCAGCAGCTTAATGGAGGTAAACAATCAGCCCCAGCATTTT
>NA|TRBV12-3/TRBV12-4|TRBJ2-1|TRBD1
CAIQPTGLDEQFF
TGTGCCATTCAGCCGACAGGGCTGGATGAGCAGTTCTTC
>NA|TRBV5-8|TRBJ2-3|NA
CASSLAHLRNF
TGTGCCAGCAGCTTGGCGCATTTGAGGAATTTT
>NA|TRBV3-1/TRBV3-2|TRBJ2-6|TRBD2
CASSQDRGGLNSGANVLTF
TGTGCCAGCAGCCAAGATCGCGGGGGGCTCAACTCTGGGGCCAACGTCCTGACTTTC
>NA|TRBV27|TRBJ2-6|NA
CASRLFWDSSSSGANVLTF
TGTGCCAGCAGACTGTTCTGGGACTCCTCGAGCTCTGGGGCCAACGTCCTGACTTTC
>NA|TRBV7-8|TRBJ2-5|TRBD1
CASSSGQGARETQYF
TGTGCCAGCAGCTCGGGACAGGGGGCGCGGGAGACCCAGTACTTC
>NA|TRBV30|TRBJ2-2|NA
CAWSRTGTSTGELFF
TGTGCCTGGAGCCGCACGGGGACAAGCACCGGGGAGCTGTTTTTT
>NA|TRBV7-8|TRBJ1-2|TRBD1
CASSLAQGGYGYTF
TGTGCCAGCAGCTTAGCCCAGGGGGGCTATGGCTACACCTTC
>NA|TRBV19|TRBJ2-7|TRBD1
CASSKGTGGKYEQYF
TGTGCCAGTAGTAAGGGGACAGGGGGCAAGTACGAGCAGTACTTC
>NA|TRBV6-1|TRBJ2-3|NA
CASSEWSGRVGGDTQYF
TGTGCCAGCAGTGAATGGTCCGGCAGGGTAGGGGGAGATACGCAGTATTTT
>NA|TRBV7-2|TRBJ1-1|NA
CASSLVARAMNTEAFF
TGTGCCAGCAGCTTAGTGGCCAGGGCAATGAACACTGAAGCTTTCTTT
>NA|TRBV5-1|TRBJ1-5|NA
CASSLSPGSNQPQHF
TGCGCCAGCAGCTTGTCACCGGGGAGCAATCAGCCCCAGCATTTT
>NA|TRBV19|TRBJ2-2|NA
CASKWEHTGELFF
TGTGCCAGTAAATGGGAGCACACCGGGGAGCTGTTTTTT
>few|TRBV15|TRBJ1-2|TRBD1
CATSRRQGKDGYTF
TGTGCCACCAGCAGACGACAGGGGAAGGATGGCTACACCTTC
>NA|TRBV2|TRBJ1-1|NA
CASSEGPNTEAFF
TGTGCCAGCAGTGAGGGCCCGAACACTGAAGCTTTCTTT
>NA|TRBV19|TRBJ2-1|NA
CASSIEPAPRNEQFF
TGTGCCAGTAGTATAGAGCCTGCTCCGAGGAATGAGCAGTTCTTC
>NA|TRBV25-1|TRBJ1-4|TRBD1
CASSQGSTGIGEKLFF
TGTGCCAGCAGTCAGGGATCGACAGGGATCGGTGAAAAACTGTTTTTT
>once|TRBV4-1|TRBJ1-4|TRBD1
CASSQDRRGPREKLFF
TGCGCCAGCAGCCAAGATCGGAGGGGGCCTAGGGAAAAACTGTTTTTT
>NA|TRBV7-9|TRBJ2-4|NA
CASSLGSVAKNIQYF
TGTGCCAGCAGCTTAGGATCGGTAGCCAAAAACATTCAGTACTTC
>NA|TRBV30|TRBJ1-1|NA
CAWSFPGTEAFF
TGTGCCTGGAGTTTTCCCGGGACTGAAGCTTTCTTT
>few|TRBV19|TRBJ1-4|TRBD1
CASSTRTGENEKLFF
TGTGCCAGTAGTACTAGGACAGGAGAAAATGAAAAACTGTTTTTT
>NA|TRBV5-1|TRBJ2-2|TRBD1
CASSLQGADTGELFF
TGCGCCAGCAGCTTACAGGGGGCGGACACCGGGGAGCTGTTTTTT
>few|TRBV3-1/TRBV3-2|TRBJ1-6|NA
CASSQVVINSPLHF
TGTGCCAGCAGCCAAGTTGTCATCAATTCACCCCTCCACTTT
>NA|TRBV19|TRBJ2-2|NA
CASSISPRSTGELFF
TGTGCCAGTAGTATCTCCCCTCGGAGTACCGGGGAGCTGTTTTTT
>NA|TRBV2|TRBJ1-5|TRBD1
CASRPGQGATQPQHF
TGTGCCAGCAGACCGGGACAGGGGGCAACTCAGCCCCAGCATTTT
>NA|TRBV6-6|TRBJ1-1|TRBD1
CASSYSTGGTEAFF
TGTGCCAGCAGTTACTCGACAGGGGGTACTGAAGCTTTCTTT
>once|TRBV2|TRBJ2-2|NA
CASNRDLGTGELFF
TGTGCCAGCAACAGGGATCTCGGCACCGGGGAGCTGTTTTTT
>NA|TRBV12-3/TRBV12-4|TRBJ2-7|TRBD1
CASRLYQGDEQYF
TGTGCCAGCAGACTCTACCAGGGGGACGAGCAGTACTTC
>NA|TRBV6-5|TRBJ1-5|NA
CASRRGLGQPQHF
TGTGCCAGTAGAAGGGGCCTCGGGCAGCCCCAGCATTTT
>NA|TRBV12-3/TRBV12-4|TRBJ1-1|NA
CATGRTTGTEAFF
TGTGCCACCGGACGGACCACGGGAACTGAAGCTTTCTTT
>NA|TRBV29-1|TRBJ2-3|TRBD1
CTYRTGNTDTQYF
TGCACCTATCGGACAGGGAACACAGATACGCAGTATTTT
>NA|TRBV24-1|TRBJ1-5|TRBD1
CATSDPGQGGNQPQHF
TGTGCCACCAGTGACCCCGGACAGGGGGGCAATCAGCCCCAGCATTTT
>NA|TRBV24-1|TRBJ1-4|TRBD1
CATSAVIQGPSEKLFF
TGTGCCACCAGTGCCGTGATACAGGGGCCGAGTGAAAAACTGTTTTTT
>NA|TRBV30|TRBJ2-3|NA
CAWIRQGRTDTQYF
TGTGCCTGGATCAGGCAGGGGCGCACAGATACGCAGTATTTT
>once|TRBV29-1|TRBJ1-4|NA
CSVGVVGAPNEKLFF
TGCAGCGTTGGGGTGGTGGGGGCACCTAATGAAAAACTGTTTTTT
>NA|TRBV7-9|TRBJ2-4|TRBD2
CASSSGLAGGAAKNIQYF
TGTGCCAGCAGCTCCGGACTAGCGGGAGGTGCGGCCAAAAACATTCAGTACTTC
>once|TRBV28|TRBJ1-1|NA
CASSLFNSEAFF
TGTGCCAGCAGTTTATTTAACTCTGAAGCTTTCTTT
>NA|TRBV7-8|TRBJ1-5|NA
CASSLRAPPEPQHF
TGTGCCAGCAGCTTACGAGCACCTCCGGAGCCCCAGCATTTT
>once|TRBV3-1/TRBV3-2|TRBJ2-3|TRBD2
CASSQDPLAGGLDTQYF
TGTGCCAGCAGCCAAGATCCCCTAGCGGGAGGATTGGATACGCAGTATTTT